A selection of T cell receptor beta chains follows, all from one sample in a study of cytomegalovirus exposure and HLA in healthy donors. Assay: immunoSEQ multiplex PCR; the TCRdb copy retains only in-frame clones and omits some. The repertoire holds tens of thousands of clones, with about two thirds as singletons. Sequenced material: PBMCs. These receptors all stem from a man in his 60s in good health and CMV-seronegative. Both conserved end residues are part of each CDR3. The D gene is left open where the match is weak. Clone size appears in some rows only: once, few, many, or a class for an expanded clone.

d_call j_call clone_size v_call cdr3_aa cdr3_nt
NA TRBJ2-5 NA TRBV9 CASSVGRTADQETQYF TGTGCCAGCAGCGTAGGGCGAACAGCGGATCAAGAGACCCAGTACTTC
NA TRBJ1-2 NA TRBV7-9 CASSFQQGYGYTF TGTGCCAGCAGCTTCCAACAGGGCTATGGCTACACCTTC
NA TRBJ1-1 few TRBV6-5 CASSYSRGTEAFF TGTGCCAGCAGTTACTCGCGGGGGACTGAAGCTTTCTTT
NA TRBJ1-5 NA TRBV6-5 CASSREGQQPQHF TGTGCCAGCAGTCGGGAGGGTCAGCAGCCCCAGCATTTT
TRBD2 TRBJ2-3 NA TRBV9 CASSVVAGGGTDTQYF TGTGCCAGCAGCGTAGTTGCGGGAGGAGGTACAGATACGCAGTATTTT
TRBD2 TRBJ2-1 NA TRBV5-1 CASSRGGSSYNEQFF TGCGCCAGCAGCCGGGGGGGGAGCTCCTACAATGAGCAGTTCTTC
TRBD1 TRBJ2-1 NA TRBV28 CASSFTGTGASRNEQFF TGTGCCAGCAGTTTTACCGGGACAGGGGCCTCTAGGAATGAGCAGTTCTTC
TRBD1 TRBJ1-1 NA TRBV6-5 CASSYDRDAEAFF TGTGCCAGCAGTTACGACAGGGATGCTGAAGCTTTCTTT
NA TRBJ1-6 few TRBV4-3 CASSQDFLSPLHF TGCGCCAGCAGCCAAGATTTCCTCTCACCCCTCCACTTT
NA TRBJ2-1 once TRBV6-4 CASSEYSYNEQFF TGTGCCAGCAGTGAGTATTCCTACAATGAGCAGTTCTTC
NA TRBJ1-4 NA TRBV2 CASRGGVNEKLFF TGTGCCAGCAGAGGGGGAGTTAATGAAAAACTGTTTTTT
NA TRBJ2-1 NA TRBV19 CASSRTQGSGEYNEQFF TGTGCCAGTAGTAGAACCCAGGGGAGTGGAGAGTACAATGAGCAGTTCTTC
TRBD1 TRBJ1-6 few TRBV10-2 CASSGQGNSPLHF TGCGCCAGCAGTGGACAGGGGAATTCACCCCTCCACTTT
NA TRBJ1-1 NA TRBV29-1 CSVGGTGTNTEAFF TGCAGCGTTGGGGGTACAGGAACGAACACTGAAGCTTTCTTT
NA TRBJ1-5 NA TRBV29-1 CSVEENRDLNQPQHF TGCAGCGTTGAAGAGAACAGGGACCTCAATCAGCCCCAGCATTTT
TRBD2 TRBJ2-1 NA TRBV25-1 CASSDPGRGPQSEQFF TGTGCCAGCAGTGACCCGGGGAGGGGTCCCCAGAGCGAGCAGTTCTTC
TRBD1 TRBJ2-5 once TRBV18 CASSPRDSQETQYF TGTGCCAGCTCACCAAGGGACAGCCAAGAGACCCAGTACTTC
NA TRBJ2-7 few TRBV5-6 CASSLLYYEQYF TGTGCCAGCAGCTTGCTATACTACGAGCAGTACTTC
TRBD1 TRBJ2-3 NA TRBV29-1 CSVARTGVETDTQYF TGCAGCGTTGCAAGGACAGGGGTGGAGACAGATACGCAGTATTTT
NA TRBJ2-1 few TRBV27 CASSLNPFGSEQFF TGTGCCAGCAGTTTGAACCCGTTCGGTAGTGAGCAGTTCTTC
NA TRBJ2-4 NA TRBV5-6 CASSLLQDGNIQYF TGTGCCAGCAGCTTGTTACAGGACGGAAACATTCAGTACTTC
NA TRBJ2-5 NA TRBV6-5 CASSYSGTLGETQYF TGTGCCAGCAGTTACTCCGGGACACTAGGGGAGACCCAGTACTTC
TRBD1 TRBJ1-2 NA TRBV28 CASSAGGQGGYGYTF TGTGCCAGCAGCGCAGGGGGACAGGGTGGCTATGGCTACACCTTC
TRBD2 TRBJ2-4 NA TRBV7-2 CASSFLAGEGDIQYF TGTGCCAGCAGTTTTCTAGCGGGAGAAGGGGACATTCAGTACTTC
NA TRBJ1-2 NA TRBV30 CAWSPRREDGYTF TGTGCCTGGTCCCCCCGCAGGGAGGATGGCTACACCTTC
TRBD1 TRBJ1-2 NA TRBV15 CATSRDAQGAFGYTF TGTGCCACCAGCAGAGATGCGCAGGGGGCGTTTGGCTACACCTTC
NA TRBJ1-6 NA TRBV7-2 CASSPQGSPLHF TGTGCCAGCAGCCCGCAGGGGTCACCCCTCCACTTT
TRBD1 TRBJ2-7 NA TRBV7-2 CASSSLPGQAPYEQYF TGTGCCAGCAGCTCCCTACCGGGACAGGCACCCTACGAGCAGTACTTC
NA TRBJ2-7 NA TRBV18 CASSPGRGQVYEQYF TGTGCCAGCTCACCGGGGAGGGGACAGGTCTACGAGCAGTACTTC
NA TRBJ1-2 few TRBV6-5 CASSYGRTNYGYTF TGTGCCAGCAGTTACGGCCGAACAAACTATGGCTACACCTTC
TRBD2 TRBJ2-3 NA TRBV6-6 CASSPLAGVEDTQYF TGTGCCAGCAGTCCCCTAGCGGGGGTTGAAGATACGCAGTATTTT
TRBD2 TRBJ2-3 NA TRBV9 CASSSTSDTDTQYF TGTGCCAGCAGCTCGACTAGCGACACAGATACGCAGTATTTT
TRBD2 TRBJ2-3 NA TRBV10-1 CASREDSSGGDTQYF TGCGCCAGCAGAGAGGACTCTAGCGGGGGTGATACGCAGTATTTT
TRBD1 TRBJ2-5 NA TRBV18 CASSPGQGAGETQYF TGTGCCAGCTCACCCGGACAGGGGGCGGGAGAGACCCAGTACTTC
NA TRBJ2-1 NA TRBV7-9 CASSLVGDFSYNEQFF TGTGCCAGCAGCTTAGTGGGTGACTTCTCCTACAATGAGCAGTTCTTC
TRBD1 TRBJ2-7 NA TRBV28 CASSPGGTVYEQYF TGTGCCAGCAGTCCCGGTGGGACAGTCTACGAGCAGTACTTC